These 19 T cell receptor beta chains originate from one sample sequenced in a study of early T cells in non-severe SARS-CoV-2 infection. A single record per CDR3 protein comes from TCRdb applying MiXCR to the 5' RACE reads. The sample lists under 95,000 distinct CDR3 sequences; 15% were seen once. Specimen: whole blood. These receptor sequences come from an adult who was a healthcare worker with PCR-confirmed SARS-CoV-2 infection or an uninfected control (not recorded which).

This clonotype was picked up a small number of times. The CDR3, as DNA: TGTGCCAGCAGTGAAGTCTCTAGTCGTGGGGAGCAGTACTTC. It encodes CASSEVSSRGEQYF. The chain joins TRBV6-1 to TRBJ2-7; D call uncertain. Germline lookup yields CDR1 MNHNS and CDR2 SASEGT. Trimming shortened V by 1 base and J by 7 bases, and 14 bases separated the two germline ends. The CDR3 contains 14 residues.

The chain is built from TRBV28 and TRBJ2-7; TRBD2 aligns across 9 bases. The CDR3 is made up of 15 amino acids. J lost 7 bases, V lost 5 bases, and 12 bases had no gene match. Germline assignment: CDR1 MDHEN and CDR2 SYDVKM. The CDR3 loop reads CASSKLAGVLGEQYF. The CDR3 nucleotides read TGTGCCAGCAGTAAATTAGCGGGAGTACTGGGGGAGCAGTACTTC.

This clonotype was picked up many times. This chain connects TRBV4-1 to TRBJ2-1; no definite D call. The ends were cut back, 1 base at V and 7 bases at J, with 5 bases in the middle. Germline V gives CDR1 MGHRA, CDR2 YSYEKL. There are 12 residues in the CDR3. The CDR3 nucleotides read TGCGCCAGCAGCCAAGTTTGGAATGAGCAGTTCTTC. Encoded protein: CASSQVWNEQFF.

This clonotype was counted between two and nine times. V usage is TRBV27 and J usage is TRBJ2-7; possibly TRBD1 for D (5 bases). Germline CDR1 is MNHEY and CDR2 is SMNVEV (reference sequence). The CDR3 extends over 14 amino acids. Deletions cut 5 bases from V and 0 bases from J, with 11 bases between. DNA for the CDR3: TGTGCCAGCAGTCCTTGGGGCTCCTCCTACGAGCAGTACTTC. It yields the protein CASSPWGSSYEQYF.

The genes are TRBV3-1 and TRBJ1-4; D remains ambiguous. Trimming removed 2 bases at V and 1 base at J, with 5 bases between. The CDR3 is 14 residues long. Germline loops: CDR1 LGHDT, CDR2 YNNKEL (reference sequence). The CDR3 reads CASSQRGTNEKLFF. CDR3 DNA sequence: TGTGCCAGCAGCCAACGGGGAACTAATGAAAAACTGTTTTTT.

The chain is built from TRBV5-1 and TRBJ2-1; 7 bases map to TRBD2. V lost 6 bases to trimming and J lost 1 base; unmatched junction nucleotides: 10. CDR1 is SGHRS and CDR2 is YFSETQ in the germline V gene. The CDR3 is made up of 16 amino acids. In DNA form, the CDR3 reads TGCGCCAGCACGCGAGGCGGGGGACGTTCCTACAATGAGCAGTTCTTC. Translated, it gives CASTRGGGRSYNEQFF. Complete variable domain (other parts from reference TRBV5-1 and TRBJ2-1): KAGVTQTPRYLIKTRGQQVTLSCSPISGHRSVSWYQQTPGQGLQFLFEYFSETQRNKGNFPGRFSGRQFSNSRSEMNVSTLELGDSALYLCASTRGGGRSYNEQFFGPGTRLTVL.

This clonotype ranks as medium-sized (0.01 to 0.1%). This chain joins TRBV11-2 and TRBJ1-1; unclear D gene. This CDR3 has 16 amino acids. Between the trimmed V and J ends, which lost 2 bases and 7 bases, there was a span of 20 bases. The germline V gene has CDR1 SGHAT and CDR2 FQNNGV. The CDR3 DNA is TGTGCCAGCAGCTTAAGTCGTATGGGCAGGATTGTTGAAGCTTTCTTT. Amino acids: CASSLSRMGRIVEAFF.

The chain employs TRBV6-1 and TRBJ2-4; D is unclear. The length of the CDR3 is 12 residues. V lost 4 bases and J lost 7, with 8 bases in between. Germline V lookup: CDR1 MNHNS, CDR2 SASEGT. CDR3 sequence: CASSASGNIQYF. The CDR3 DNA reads TGTGCCAGCAGTGCAAGTGGTAACATTCAGTACTTC.

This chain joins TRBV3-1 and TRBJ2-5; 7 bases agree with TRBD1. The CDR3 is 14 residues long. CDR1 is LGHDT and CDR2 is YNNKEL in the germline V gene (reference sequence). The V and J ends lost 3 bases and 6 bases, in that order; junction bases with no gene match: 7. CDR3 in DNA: TGTGCCAGCAGCCAGGTTACAGGGGAGCAGACCCAGTACTTC. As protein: CASSQVTGEQTQYF.

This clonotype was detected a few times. CDR3 sequence (DNA): TGTGCCAGCAGCTTAGTACATTTCTACGAGCAGTACTTC. Translation gives CASSLVHFYEQYF. The rearrangement joins TRBV7-9 to TRBJ2-7, with no clear D. The CDR3 runs 13 residues. Trimming pared 1 base from V and 3 bases from J, leaving 7 bases between. Germline loops: CDR1 SEHNR, CDR2 FQNEAQ (reference sequence).

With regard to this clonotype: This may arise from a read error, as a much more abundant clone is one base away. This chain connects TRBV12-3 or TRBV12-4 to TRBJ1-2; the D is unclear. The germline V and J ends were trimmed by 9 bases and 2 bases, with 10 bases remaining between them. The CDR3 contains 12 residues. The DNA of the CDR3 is TGTGCCAGGAGTCAGATGAACTATGGCTACACCTTC. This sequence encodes CARSQMNYGYTF.

CDR3 amino acids: CASSFRRAYEQYF. The CDR3, as DNA: TGTGCCAGCAGTTTTCGGCGGGCCTACGAGCAGTACTTC. This chain links TRBV28 with TRBJ2-7; maybe TRBD2 (5 bases). The CDR3 contains 13 residues. V was cut by 3 bases and J by 2 bases, with 8 bases left in between. From germline, CDR1 is MDHEN and CDR2 SYDVKM.

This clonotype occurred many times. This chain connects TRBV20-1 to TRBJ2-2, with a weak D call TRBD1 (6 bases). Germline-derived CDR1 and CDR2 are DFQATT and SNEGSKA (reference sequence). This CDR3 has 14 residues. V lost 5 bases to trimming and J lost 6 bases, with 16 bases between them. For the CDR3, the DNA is TGCAGTGCTCGAAGGGTTCAGGGGTCCGGGGAGCTGTTTTTT. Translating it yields CSARRVQGSGELFF.

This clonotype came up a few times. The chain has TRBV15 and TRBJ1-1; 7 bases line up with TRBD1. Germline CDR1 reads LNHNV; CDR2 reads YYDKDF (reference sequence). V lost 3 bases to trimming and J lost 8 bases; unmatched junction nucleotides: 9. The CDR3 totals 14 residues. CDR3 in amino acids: CATSRNVGQEEAFF. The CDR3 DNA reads TGTGCCACCAGCAGGAACGTAGGACAGGAAGAAGCTTTCTTT.

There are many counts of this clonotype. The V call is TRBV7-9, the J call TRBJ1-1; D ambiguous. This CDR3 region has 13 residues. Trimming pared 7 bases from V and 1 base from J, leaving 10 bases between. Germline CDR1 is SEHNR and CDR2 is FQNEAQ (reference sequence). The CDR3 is CASKFSANTEAFF. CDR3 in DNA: TGTGCCAGCAAATTTTCGGCGAACACTGAAGCTTTCTTT.

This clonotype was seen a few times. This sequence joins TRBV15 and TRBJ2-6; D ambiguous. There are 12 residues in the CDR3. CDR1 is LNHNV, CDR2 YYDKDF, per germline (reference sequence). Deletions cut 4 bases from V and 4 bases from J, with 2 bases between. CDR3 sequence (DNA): TGTGCCACCAGCATGGGGGCCAACGTCCTGACTTTC. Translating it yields CATSMGANVLTF. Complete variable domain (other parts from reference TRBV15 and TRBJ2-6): DAMVIQNPRYQVTQFGKPVTLSCSQTLNHNVMYWYQQKSSQAPKLLFHYYDKDFNNEADTPDNFQSRRPNTSFCFLDIRSPGLGDTAMYLCATSMGANVLTFGAGSRLTVL.

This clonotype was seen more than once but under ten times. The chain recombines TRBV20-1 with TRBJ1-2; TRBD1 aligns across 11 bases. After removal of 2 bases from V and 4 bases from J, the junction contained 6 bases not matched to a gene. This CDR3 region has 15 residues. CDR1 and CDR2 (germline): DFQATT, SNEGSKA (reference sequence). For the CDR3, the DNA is TGCAGTGCTAGACCCGGGACAGGGGGTGGCTATGGCTACACCTTC. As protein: CSARPGTGGGYGYTF.

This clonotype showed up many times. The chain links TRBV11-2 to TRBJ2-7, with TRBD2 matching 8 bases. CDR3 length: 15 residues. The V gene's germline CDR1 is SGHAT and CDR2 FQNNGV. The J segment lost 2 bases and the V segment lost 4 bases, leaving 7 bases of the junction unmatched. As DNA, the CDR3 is TGTGCCAGCAGCTCCGAACTAGCGGACGCCTACGAGCAGTACTTC. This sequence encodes CASSSELADAYEQYF.

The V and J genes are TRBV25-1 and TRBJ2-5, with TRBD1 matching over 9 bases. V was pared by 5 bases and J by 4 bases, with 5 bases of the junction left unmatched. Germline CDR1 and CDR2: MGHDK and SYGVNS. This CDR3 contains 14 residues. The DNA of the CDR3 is TGTGCCAGCAGTACCCCGACAGGGGGAGAGACCCAGTACTTC. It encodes CASSTPTGGETQYF. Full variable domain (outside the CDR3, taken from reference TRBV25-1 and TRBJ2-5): EADIYQTPRYLVIGTGKKITLECSQTMGHDKMYWYQQDPGMELHLIHYSYGVNSTEKGDLSSESTVSRIRTEHFPLTLESARPSHTSQYLCASSTPTGGETQYFGPGTRLLVL.